The entry below gives a single T cell receptor beta chain sequence along with its context. Its recognized antigen is unknown. Per-base qualities were not stored, and no clone one base away is much larger. The library was made by the immunoSEQ multiplex PCR assay. In TCRdb, the immuneACCESS table is reduced to in-frame sequences with V and J assigned. These tables do not hold every clone; where another copy was compared, an unresolved V gene accounts for under half, and the others remain unexplained. The sample table lists fewer than 95,000 clones, roughly nine tenths of them with a count of one. Approximately 0.25% of the sample belongs to the ten largest clones. The germline V gene supplies CDR1 MNHNS and CDR2 SASEGT. Including cysteine and phenylalanine, the CDR3 has 14 amino acids. Only the CDR3 DNA is retained, 42 bases long and in frame from the first base. Unmatched junction bases come to 10, with V trimmed by 3 bases and J by 12 bases.

The sample belongs to a study of technical replicates of blood from a few donors (dated by TCRdb to between 2016 and 2019). Here the chain combines TRBV6-1 and TRBJ1-1, with 10 bases matching TRBD1. The TCR originated in a human donor in good health. Sequencing used T cells isolated from PBMCs. The CDR3 region: CASSDLGTGAATFF. The DNA sequence reads TGTGCCAGCAGTGACCTCGGGACAGGGGCCGCGACTTTCTTT.